This is a list of T cell receptor beta chains from one sample in a study of vaccination effects on CD4 cells after COVID-19. Method: immunoSEQ multiplex PCR; TCRdb's copy keeps in-frame clones and lacks some. The table records about 69,000 clones, about 80% of them present only once. The antigens for these receptors are not known. This specimen was CD4+ T cells from PBMCs cultured with HCoV-OC43 spike peptides, taken after COVID-19 vaccination. Receptors originate from a human donor who received a COVID-19 vaccine. Each CDR3 is given without its conserved first and last residue.

J gene,V gene,CDR3 protein
TRBJ2-2,TRBV9,ASSTPPMAENTGELF
TRBJ1-5,TRBV12-3/TRBV12-4,ASSSPYEPQH
TRBJ1-1,TRBV5-4,ASSSKDRAGTEAF
TRBJ2-3,TRBV25-1,ASSLQDTQY
TRBJ1-2,TRBV6-5,ASSYSAGQAGYT
TRBJ1-5,TRBV28,ASSLRSAGNQPQH
TRBJ2-2,TRBV6-4,ASSELARTGELF
TRBJ1-1,TRBV5-1,ASRGGAMDTEAF
TRBJ2-1,TRBV7-3,ASSLGTSRRNEQF
TRBJ2-1,TRBV10-3,AISRDRGDYNEQF
TRBJ2-5,TRBV12-5,ASGLRQQETQY
TRBJ1-4,TRBV5-5,ASSLRGVDEKLF
TRBJ1-5,TRBV6-6,ASSYSDNQPQH
TRBJ1-1,TRBV7-9,ASSFPGRERAF
TRBJ2-5,TRBV7-8,ASSFPRDSAFQETQY
TRBJ1-6,TRBV25-1,ASSRDGSSYNSPLH
TRBJ2-2,TRBV19,ASRPRTGGTGELF
TRBJ1-2,TRBV6-5,ASSLAGGEGGYT
TRBJ1-4,TRBV9,ASSVTGGGSGGEKLF
TRBJ2-2,TRBV9,ASSVSGGAAGELF
TRBJ1-2,TRBV5-1,ASSLEPDNYGYT
TRBJ1-5,TRBV27,ASSPVPLGSNQPQH
TRBJ1-2,TRBV7-3,ASSLTGSNYGYT
TRBJ2-2,TRBV9,ASSQGLAGGPHTGELF
TRBJ1-4,TRBV19,ASSKQGTNEKLF
TRBJ1-1,TRBV7-3,ASSSTWNTEAF
TRBJ2-5,TRBV19,ASSIRGARETQY
TRBJ2-3,TRBV5-4,ASSLAGALGTDTQY
TRBJ2-3,TRBV6-1,ASSEHGGGNTDTQY
TRBJ1-6,TRBV4-2,ASSQGGTVDSPLH
TRBJ2-4,TRBV7-2,ASSQLQNIQY
TRBJ1-1,TRBV30,AWSVSGGTEAF
TRBJ1-4,TRBV10-3,AISVATNEKLF
TRBJ2-5,TRBV2,ASRGTVLGETQY
TRBJ1-1,TRBV5-8,ASPAALWAREPEAF
TRBJ2-5,TRBV7-2,ASSSSGRIQETQY
TRBJ2-1,TRBV5-1,ASSRLAGAYNEQF
TRBJ1-5,TRBV6-1,ASSEYSGGQPQH
TRBJ2-1,TRBV7-9,ASSLTGPPV
TRBJ2-2,TRBV19,ASRWGGQGTGELF
TRBJ2-5,TRBV25-1,ASSEGGTGAETQY
TRBJ1-1,TRBV7-3,ASSPSGQLNTEAF
TRBJ2-3,TRBV5-8,ASPTSPSGGPPSTDTQY
TRBJ1-5,TRBV6-6,ASSPVVGSLDQPQH
TRBJ2-1,TRBV24-1,ATSEPTADRNNEQF
TRBJ1-3,TRBV25-1,ASSGSPGNTIY
TRBJ2-5,TRBV2,ASSSSGGRGETQY
TRBJ1-2,TRBV3-1/TRBV3-2,ASSQVGVGYGYT
TRBJ1-2,TRBV5-1,ASGGTGYGYT
TRBJ2-6,TRBV6-6,ASTTTGSGANVLT
TRBJ2-2,TRBV28,ASEGSNTGELF
TRBJ1-5,TRBV24-1,ATSDSGVGDNQPQH
TRBJ1-1,TRBV6-5,ASSYFLHGEGTEAF